The 25 T cell receptor beta chains below were found in one sample sequenced in a study of T cell changes during pregnancy in multiple sclerosis. Clones were sequenced by immunoSEQ multiplex PCR, and TCRdb holds only the in-frame ones, with some missing. This table has approximately 130,000 clones, approximately 93% appearing once. Specimen: peripheral blood, collected before pregnancy. Receptors were obtained from a female donor with multiple sclerosis, enrolled in a pregnancy study.

The V gene is TRBV11-1, the J gene TRBJ1-3; D may be TRBD1 (5 bases). The CDR3 runs to 19 residues. V was clipped by 2 bases and J by 5 bases, with 25 bases between them. Germline CDR1 is SGHAT and CDR2 is FQDESV (reference sequence). CDR3 sequence (DNA): TGTGCCAGCAGCTTATTCGGTGCGGGGGACCGGGACGACAGAAACACCATATATTTT. Amino acid sequence: CASSLFGAGDRDDRNTIYF.

This clone was observed once. The chain has TRBV30 and TRBJ2-7, with D perhaps TRBD2 (7 bases). CDR3 length: 14 residues. The V gene lost 5 bases and the J gene lost 2 bases, with 16 bases spanning the gap. CDR1 is GTSNPN and CDR2 is SVGIG in the germline V gene (reference sequence). CDR3 DNA: TGTGCCTGGGGCTCGGGGGGCGGAACCTACGAGCAGTACTTC. It codes for CAWGSGGGTYEQYF.

This clone was seen once. The chain combines TRBV19 with TRBJ1-2; D gene ambiguous. V was trimmed by 7 bases and J by 6 bases, leaving 15 bases between them. The CDR3 spans 13 residues. CDR1 and CDR2 from the germline V gene are LNHDA and SQIVND (reference sequence). DNA for the CDR3: TGTGCCAGTACCGTGCGGGGTTGGGATGGCTACACCTTC. This encodes CASTVRGWDGYTF.

J is TRBJ1-1 and V is TRBV6-4; TRBD1 might be the D (6 bases). The CDR3 is 12 amino acids. The V end was cut by 7 bases, the J end by 1 base, with 7 bases between. CDR1 and CDR2 from the germline V gene are MRHNA and SNTAGT. The DNA for the CDR3 is TGTGCCAGCACCAGGGGGAACACTGAAGCTTTCTTT. It yields the protein CASTRGNTEAFF.

The chain uses TRBV19 and TRBJ1-6; 8 bases are a match to TRBD1. CDR3 length: 17 amino acids. Unmatched junction bases numbered 13, after V lost 1 base and J lost 11 bases. CDR1 and CDR2 from the germline V gene are LNHDA and SQIVND (reference sequence). Here the CDR3 reads CASSIGQGTGGSAPLHF. CDR3 in DNA: TGTGCCAGTAGTATAGGGCAGGGCACAGGGGGGTCGGCACCCCTCCACTTT.

This clone was counted a single time. This chain uses TRBV14 with TRBJ2-2; 9 nucleotides align to TRBD1. The CDR3 runs 16 residues. Looked up from germline, CDR1 is SGHDN and CDR2 is FVKESK. V lost 4 bases and J lost 1; bases outside the gene matches: 4. The CDR3 DNA is TGTGCCAGCAGCCTGACAGGGGGATTGAACACCGGGGAGCTGTTTTTT. The encoded protein is CASSLTGGLNTGELFF.

The chain couples TRBV11-2 to TRBJ2-6, with D hard to call. Trimming took off 5 bases at V and 0 bases at J, with 20 bases between the two ends. From germline, CDR1 is SGHAT and CDR2 FQNNGV. The CDR3 sequence is 19 residues long. For the CDR3, the DNA is TGTGCCAGCAGCCGCGTCTTCTCAGAGGTAGTCTCTGGGGCCAACGTCCTGACTTTC. It translates to CASSRVFSEVVSGANVLTF.

V gene TRBV9 combines with J gene TRBJ2-1, with D possibly being TRBD2 (6 bases). Looked up from germline, CDR1 is SGDLS and CDR2 is YYNGEE. Trimming left V 4 bases short and J 0 bases short, with 14 bases between. The CDR3 runs 16 residues. DNA for the CDR3: TGTGCCAGCAGCACCTCCCCGGGGGTCTCCTACAATGAGCAGTTCTTC. Translating gives CASSTSPGVSYNEQFF.

The chain employs TRBV7-9 and TRBJ1-1, with D maybe TRBD1 (6 bases). Trimming took 2 bases from V and 1 from J, leaving 17 bases between them. The CDR3 length is 17 residues. Germline CDR1 reads SEHNR; CDR2 reads FQNEAQ (reference sequence). CDR3 sequence (DNA): TGTGCCAGCAGCTTAAGACTCTCGGACAGCTCGAACACTGAAGCTTTCTTT. Its protein product is CASSLRLSDSSNTEAFF.

The table lists this clone with a few counts. This rearrangement joins TRBV5-1 to TRBJ1-6, with D possibly TRBD1 on 6 matching bases. The length of the CDR3 is 14 residues. CDR1 and CDR2 (germline): SGHRS, YFSETQ. V was cut by 3 bases and J by 10 bases, with 14 bases left in between. Written as DNA, the CDR3 is TGCGCCAGCAGCTCGGCAGGGGAGCGCTCACCCCTCCACTTT. Translated, it gives CASSSAGERSPLHF.

The chain carries TRBV29-1 and TRBJ2-7, with 9 bases that match TRBD1. Germline-derived CDR1 and CDR2 are SQVTM and ANQGSEA. This CDR3 is built from 12 residues. Trimming removed 4 bases from V and 6 bases from J; junction bases left unmatched: 4. The CDR3 loop is CSVGQGGSEQYF. The CDR3 DNA reads TGCAGCGTTGGACAGGGGGGGTCCGAGCAGTACTTC.

V is TRBV5-1 and J is TRBJ2-1, with a weak D call TRBD2 (6 bases). There are 14 residues in the CDR3. The V and J ends lost 2 bases and 2 bases respectively, with 8 bases between them. CDR1 SGHRS and CDR2 YFSETQ come from the germline V gene. The DNA of the CDR3 is TGCGCCAGCAGCTTTGGGGAGGCCTACAATGAGCAGTTCTTC. Amino acid sequence: CASSFGEAYNEQFF.

This clone showed up just once. The CDR3 sequence: CASSRLAGISYNEQFF. The DNA for the CDR3 is TGTGCCAGCAGCCGATTAGCGGGGATCTCCTACAATGAGCAGTTCTTC. The V call is TRBV4-2, the J call TRBJ2-1; TRBD2 matches at 8 bases. Germline V CDR1 and CDR2: LGHNA, YNFKEQ. The length of the CDR3 is 16 residues. V gave up 4 bases and J gave up 0 bases; unmatched junction bases: 5.

The V gene is TRBV7-6, the J gene TRBJ1-3, with a tentative D call TRBD1 (5 bases). The CDR3 sequence is 14 residues long. V lost 2 bases to trimming and J lost 4 bases, with 9 bases between them. Germline V gene lookup returns CDR1 SGHVS and CDR2 FNYEAQ. The CDR3 region has the DNA TGTGCCAGCAGCTTAAAACAGGTCGGAAACACCATATATTTT. Encoded protein: CASSLKQVGNTIYF.

This chain joins TRBV7-8 and TRBJ2-7; 12 bases agree with TRBD1. V dropped 2 bases and J dropped 4; count of bases not matched to a gene: 3. CDR1 is SGHVS and CDR2 is FQNEAQ in the germline V gene. The CDR3 length is 15 residues. The CDR3 spells CASSLRDRGLYEQYF. As DNA, the CDR3 is TGTGCCAGCAGCTTAAGGGACAGGGGGCTATACGAGCAGTACTTC.

The rearrangement uses TRBV10-3 and TRBJ1-2; no firm D call. The CDR3 contains 12 residues. Trimming removed 5 bases from V and 4 bases from J, with 8 bases in between. Germline V gene lookup returns CDR1 ENHRY and CDR2 SYGVKD. This chain's CDR3 is CAISRSIYGYTF. CDR3 in DNA: TGTGCCATCAGTCGGTCTATCTATGGCTACACCTTC.

V gene TRBV6-1 combines with J gene TRBJ2-7; 7 bases are shared with TRBD1. Germline V CDR1 and CDR2: MNHNS, SASEGT. The junction had 16 bases not matched to a gene; V was cut back by 2 bases and J by 6 bases. The CDR3 sequence is 17 residues long. Here the CDR3 DNA reads TGTGCCAGCAGTGAATACAGGGGATCTACTAGAAGGGCCGAGCAGTACTTC. This translates into CASSEYRGSTRRAEQYF.

The chain uses TRBV7-8 and TRBJ1-2; 12 nucleotides line up with TRBD1. The CDR3 totals 17 residues. The J segment lost 0 bases and the V segment lost 0 bases, leaving 2 bases of the junction unmatched. CDR1 and CDR2 (germline): SGHVS, FQNEAQ. The CDR3 DNA reads TGTGCCAGCAGCTTAGCCGGGACAGGGGGCTCTAACTATGGCTACACCTTC. Protein: CASSLAGTGGSNYGYTF.

This clone showed up just once. V is TRBV6-6 and J is TRBJ2-2; a weak D match, TRBD2 (6 bases). From germline, CDR1 is MNHNY and CDR2 SVGAGI (reference sequence). The CDR3 totals 12 residues. Trimming stripped 6 bases from V and 8 bases from J, with 10 bases between. The CDR3 DNA is TGTGCCAGCAGGGAGGGCCGGGGGGAGCTGTTTTTT. Translated: CASREGRGELFF.

The genes are TRBV5-1 and TRBJ1-2, with TRBD1 matching over 7 bases. Trimming at V came to 4 bases and at J to 0 bases, leaving 12 bases not matched to a gene. Germline V lookup: CDR1 SGHRS, CDR2 YFSETQ. This CDR3 region has 17 residues. CDR3 bases: TGCGCCAGCAGCCGATCCCGGGACAGCGTATCTAACTATGGCTACACCTTC. Translated, it gives CASSRSRDSVSNYGYTF.

The chain couples TRBV15 to TRBJ2-1; D perhaps matches TRBD2 (6 bases). CDR3 length equals 18 residues. The V gene's germline CDR1 is LNHNV and CDR2 YYDKDF (reference sequence). Trimming took off 0 bases at V and 7 bases at J, with 22 bases between the two ends. CDR3 region: CATSRDHLLARGRNEQFF. DNA of the CDR3: TGTGCCACCAGCAGAGACCACCTCCTAGCACGGGGGAGGAATGAGCAGTTCTTC.

The rearrangement links TRBV13 to TRBJ2-1, with D perhaps matching TRBD1 (7 bases). The CDR3 is made up of 16 amino acids. Germline loops: CDR1 PRHDT, CDR2 FYEKMQ (reference sequence). Trimming removed 5 bases from V and 3 bases from J, with 17 bases in between. Here the CDR3 reads CASSRFPGGFYNEQFF. The CDR3 DNA follows: TGTGCCAGCAGCCGTTTTCCAGGGGGGTTCTACAATGAGCAGTTCTTC.

The chain is built from TRBV5-6 and TRBJ1-6; 7 bases fit TRBD1. CDR3 length equals 13 residues. Germline CDR1 is SGHDT and CDR2 is YYEEEE. Trimming took 9 bases from V and 5 from J; bases not matched to a gene: 5. This CDR3 reads CAIKGTDNSPLHF. CDR3 DNA sequence: TGTGCCATCAAAGGGACAGATAATTCACCCCTCCACTTT.

This clone has more than one count but fewer than ten. The J gene is TRBJ2-1, the V gene TRBV27, with D uncertain. CDR1 is MNHEY and CDR2 is SMNVEV in the germline V gene (reference sequence). This CDR3 is built from 15 residues. The germline V and J ends were trimmed by 1 base and 0 bases, with 7 bases remaining between them. CDR3 nucleotides: TGTGCCAGCAGTTTATATCCGAGCTCCTACAATGAGCAGTTCTTC. It encodes CASSLYPSSYNEQFF.

The chain uses TRBV28 and TRBJ1-5; 10 bases line up with TRBD1. Trimming cost V 4 bases and J 4 bases; bases outside gene matches: 4. Germline V gives CDR1 MDHEN, CDR2 SYDVKM. The CDR3 covers 15 residues. CDR3 nucleotides: TGTGCCAGCAGTTCGGGACAGGGGAGAAATCAGCCCCAGCATTTT. Its translation: CASSSGQGRNQPQHF.